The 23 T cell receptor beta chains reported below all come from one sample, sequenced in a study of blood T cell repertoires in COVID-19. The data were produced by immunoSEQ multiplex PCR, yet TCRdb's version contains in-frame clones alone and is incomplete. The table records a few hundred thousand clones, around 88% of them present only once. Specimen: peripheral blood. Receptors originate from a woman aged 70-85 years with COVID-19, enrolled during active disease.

CDR3 in DNA: TGTGCCAGCAGGACAACCGGCTACACCTTC. As protein: CASRTTGYTF. V and J are TRBV2 and TRBJ1-2, with D unclear. Per the germline V gene, CDR1 is SNHLY and CDR2 is FYNNEI. The V and J ends lost 6 bases and 8 bases respectively, with 7 bases between them. This CDR3 is built from 10 residues. The full variable domain, with the rest looked up from reference TRBV2 and TRBJ1-2, is EPEVTQTPSHQVTQMGQEVILRCVPISNHLYFYWYRQILGQKVEFLVSFYNNEISEKSEIFDDQFSVERPDGSNFTLKIRSTKLEDSAMYFCASRTTGYTFGSGTRLTVV.

CDR3 loop: CASSTGQGAGNSPLHF. The CDR3, as DNA: TGTGCCAGCAGCACGGGACAGGGGGCGGGTAATTCACCCCTCCACTTT. This chain joins TRBV5-4 and TRBJ1-6; 12 bases fit TRBD1. The CDR3 is made up of 16 amino acids. The V gene's germline CDR1 is SGHNT and CDR2 YYREEE (reference sequence). V shed 4 bases and J 6 bases; nucleotides not matched to a gene: 5. Variable domain in full (rest from reference TRBV5-4 and TRBJ1-6): ETGVTQSPTHLIKTRGQQVTLRCSSQSGHNTVSWYQQALGQGPQFIFQYYREEENGRGNFPPRFSGLQFPNYSSELNVNALELDDSALYLCASSTGQGAGNSPLHFGNGTRLTVT.

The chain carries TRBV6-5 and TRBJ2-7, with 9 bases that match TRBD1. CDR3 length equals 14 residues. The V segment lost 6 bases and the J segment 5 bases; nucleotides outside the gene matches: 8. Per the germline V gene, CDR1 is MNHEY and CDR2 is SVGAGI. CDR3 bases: TGTGCCAGCAGCCGATCAACAGGGGGCAACGAGCAGTACTTC. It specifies CASSRSTGGNEQYF.

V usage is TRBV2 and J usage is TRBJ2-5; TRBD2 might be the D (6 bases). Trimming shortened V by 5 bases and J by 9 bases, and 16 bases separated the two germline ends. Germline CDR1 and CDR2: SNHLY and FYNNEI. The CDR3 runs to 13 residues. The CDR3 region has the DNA TGTGCCAGCAGTTCCGAGACCTGGGGGGCCCAGTACTTC. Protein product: CASSSETWGAQYF.

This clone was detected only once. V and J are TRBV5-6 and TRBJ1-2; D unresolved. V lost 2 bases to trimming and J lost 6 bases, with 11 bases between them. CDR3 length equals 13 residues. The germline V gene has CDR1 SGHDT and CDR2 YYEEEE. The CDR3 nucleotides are TGTGCCAGCAGCTTCGACCGCGGAGATGGCTACACCTTC. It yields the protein CASSFDRGDGYTF.

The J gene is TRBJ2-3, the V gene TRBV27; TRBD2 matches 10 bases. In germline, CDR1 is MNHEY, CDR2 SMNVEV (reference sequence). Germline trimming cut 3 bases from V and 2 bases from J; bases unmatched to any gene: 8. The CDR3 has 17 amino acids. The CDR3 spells CASSFTPSGGNTDTQYF. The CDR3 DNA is TGTGCCAGCAGTTTCACCCCTAGCGGGGGAAACACAGATACGCAGTATTTT.

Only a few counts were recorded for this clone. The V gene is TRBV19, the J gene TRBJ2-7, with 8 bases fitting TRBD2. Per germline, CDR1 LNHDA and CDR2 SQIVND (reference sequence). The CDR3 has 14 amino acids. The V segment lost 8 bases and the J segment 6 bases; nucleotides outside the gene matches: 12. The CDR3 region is CASGAGGGSREQYF. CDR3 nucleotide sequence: TGTGCCAGTGGGGCTGGCGGGGGGAGCCGCGAGCAGTACTTC.

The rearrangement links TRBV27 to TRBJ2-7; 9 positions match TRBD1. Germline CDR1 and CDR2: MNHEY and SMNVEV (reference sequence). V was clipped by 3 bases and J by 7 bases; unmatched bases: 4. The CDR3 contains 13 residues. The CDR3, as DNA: TGTGCCAGCAGTTTGGACAGGGGTGGGGAGCAGTACTTC. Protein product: CASSLDRGGEQYF.

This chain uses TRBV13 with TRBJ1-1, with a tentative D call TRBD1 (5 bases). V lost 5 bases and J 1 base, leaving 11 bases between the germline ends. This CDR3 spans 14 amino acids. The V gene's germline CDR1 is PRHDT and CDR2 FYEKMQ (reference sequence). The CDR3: CASSDYRTNTEAFF. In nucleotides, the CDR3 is TGTGCCAGCAGCGATTACAGGACGAACACTGAAGCTTTCTTT.

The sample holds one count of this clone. CDR3 DNA: TGTGCCAGTAGTATTGAACAGGGGGTGCGCAATCAGCCCCAGCATTTT. Protein sequence: CASSIEQGVRNQPQHF. This chain uses TRBV19 with TRBJ1-5; 8 positions match TRBD1. The V gene's germline CDR1 is LNHDA and CDR2 SQIVND (reference sequence). Trimming took 3 bases from V and 2 from J; bases not matched to a gene: 6. CDR3 length: 16 residues.

The CDR3 sequence: CASSVGVYNEQFF. CDR3 coding DNA: TGTGCCAGCAGCGTAGGCGTGTATAATGAGCAGTTCTTC. The J gene is TRBJ2-1, the V gene TRBV9; D gene ambiguous. V lost 0 bases to trimming and J lost 7 bases, with 8 bases between them. CDR3 length: 13 amino acids. The V gene's germline CDR1 is SGDLS and CDR2 YYNGEE.

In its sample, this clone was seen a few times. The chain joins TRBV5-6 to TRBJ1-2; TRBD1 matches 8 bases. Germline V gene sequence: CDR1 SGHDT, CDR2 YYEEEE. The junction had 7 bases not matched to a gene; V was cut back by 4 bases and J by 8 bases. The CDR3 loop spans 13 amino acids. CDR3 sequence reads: CASSAGTGGGYTF. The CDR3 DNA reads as TGTGCCAGCAGCGCCGGGACAGGAGGGGGCTACACCTTC. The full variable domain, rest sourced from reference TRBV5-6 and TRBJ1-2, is DAGVTQSPTHLIKTRGQQVTLRCSPKSGHDTVSWYQQALGQGPQFIFQYYEEEERQRGNFPDRFSGHQFPNYSSELNVNALLLGDSALYLCASSAGTGGGYTFGSGTRLTVV.

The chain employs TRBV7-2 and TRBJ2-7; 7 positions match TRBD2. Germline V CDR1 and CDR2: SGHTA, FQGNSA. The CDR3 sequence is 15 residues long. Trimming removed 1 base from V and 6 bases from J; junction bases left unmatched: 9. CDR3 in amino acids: CASSLGGREGAEQYF. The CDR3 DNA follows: TGTGCCAGCAGCTTAGGGGGCAGGGAGGGCGCCGAGCAGTACTTC.

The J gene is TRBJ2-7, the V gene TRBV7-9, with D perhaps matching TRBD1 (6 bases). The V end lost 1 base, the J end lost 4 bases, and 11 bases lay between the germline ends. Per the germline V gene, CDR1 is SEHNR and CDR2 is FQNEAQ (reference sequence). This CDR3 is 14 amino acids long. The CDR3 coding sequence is TGTGCCAGCAGCTTAGTGGGGACACCGTACGAGCAGTACTTC. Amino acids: CASSLVGTPYEQYF.

CDR3 in amino acids: CSAEQGFSGNTIYF. The DNA of the CDR3 is TGCAGCGCGGAACAGGGATTCTCTGGAAACACCATATATTTT. V usage is TRBV29-1 and J usage is TRBJ1-3, with a possible D match to TRBD1 (6 bases). The CDR3 is 14 residues long. Germline V lookup: CDR1 SQVTM, CDR2 ANQGSEA. Trimming took off 7 bases at V and 0 bases at J, with 13 bases between the two ends.

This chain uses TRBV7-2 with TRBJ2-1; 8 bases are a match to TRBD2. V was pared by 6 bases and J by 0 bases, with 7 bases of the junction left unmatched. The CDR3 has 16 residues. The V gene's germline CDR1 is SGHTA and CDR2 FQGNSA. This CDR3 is CASSFSGASSYNEQFF. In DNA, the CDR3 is TGTGCCAGCAGTTTTAGCGGGGCGAGCTCCTACAATGAGCAGTTCTTC.

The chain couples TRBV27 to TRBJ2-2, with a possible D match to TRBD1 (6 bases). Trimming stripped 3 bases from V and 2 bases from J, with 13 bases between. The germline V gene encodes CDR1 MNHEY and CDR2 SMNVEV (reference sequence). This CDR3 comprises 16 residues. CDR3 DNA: TGTGCCAGCAGTTTCCCAGGGGCCGTCAACACCGGGGAGCTGTTTTTT. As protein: CASSFPGAVNTGELFF.

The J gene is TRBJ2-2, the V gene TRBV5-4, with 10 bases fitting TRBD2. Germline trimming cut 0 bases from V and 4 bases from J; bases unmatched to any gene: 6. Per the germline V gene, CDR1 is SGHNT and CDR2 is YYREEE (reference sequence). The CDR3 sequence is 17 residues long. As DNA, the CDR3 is TGTGCCAGCAGCTTGGCAGCGGGGGGGCCGGGCACCGGGGAGCTGTTTTTT. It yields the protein CASSLAAGGPGTGELFF.

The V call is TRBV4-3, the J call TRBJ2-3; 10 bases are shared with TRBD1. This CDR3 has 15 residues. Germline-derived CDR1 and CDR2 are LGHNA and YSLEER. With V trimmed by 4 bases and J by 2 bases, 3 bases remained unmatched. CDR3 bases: TGCGCCAGCAGCCTTGGGACAGGGGTCACAGATACGCAGTATTTT. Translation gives CASSLGTGVTDTQYF.

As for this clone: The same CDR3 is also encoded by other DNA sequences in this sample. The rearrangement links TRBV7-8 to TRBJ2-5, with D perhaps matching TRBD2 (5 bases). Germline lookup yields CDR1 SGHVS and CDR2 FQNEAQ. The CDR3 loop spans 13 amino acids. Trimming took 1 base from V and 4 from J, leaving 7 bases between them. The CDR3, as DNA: TGTGCCAGCAGCTTAGGCGGAGGAGAGACCCAGTACTTC. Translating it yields CASSLGGGETQYF. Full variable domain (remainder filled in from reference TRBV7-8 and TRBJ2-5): GAGVSQSPRYKVAKRGQDVALRCDPISGHVSLFWYQQALGQGPEFLTYFQNEAQLDKSGLPSDRFFAERPEGSVSTLKIQRTQQEDSAVYLCASSLGGGETQYFGPGTRLLVL.

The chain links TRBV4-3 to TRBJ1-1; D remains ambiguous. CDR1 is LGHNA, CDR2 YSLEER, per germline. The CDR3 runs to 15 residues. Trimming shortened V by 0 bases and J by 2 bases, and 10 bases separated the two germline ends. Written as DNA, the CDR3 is TGCGCCAGCAGCCAAGATGCGAGGGAAAACACTGAAGCTTTCTTT. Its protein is CASSQDARENTEAFF.

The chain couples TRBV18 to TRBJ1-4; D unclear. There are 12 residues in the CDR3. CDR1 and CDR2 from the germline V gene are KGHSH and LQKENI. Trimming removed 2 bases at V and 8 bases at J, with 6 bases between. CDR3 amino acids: CASSPGGEKLFF. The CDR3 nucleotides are TGTGCCAGCTCACCAGGCGGGGAAAAACTGTTTTTT.

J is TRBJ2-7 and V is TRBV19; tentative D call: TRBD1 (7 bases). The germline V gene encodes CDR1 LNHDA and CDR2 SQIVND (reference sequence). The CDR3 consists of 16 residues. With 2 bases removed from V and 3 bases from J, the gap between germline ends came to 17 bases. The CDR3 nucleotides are TGTGCCAGTAGTATAACAAGGGCAGGGGGGAGCTACGAGCAGTACTTC. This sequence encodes CASSITRAGGSYEQYF. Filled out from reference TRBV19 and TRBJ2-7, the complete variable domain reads DGGITQSPKYLFRKEGQNVTLSCEQNLNHDAMYWYRQDPGQGLRLIYYSQIVNDFQKGDIAEGYSVSREKKESFPLTVTSAQKNPTAFYLCASSITRAGGSYEQYFGPGTRLTVT.